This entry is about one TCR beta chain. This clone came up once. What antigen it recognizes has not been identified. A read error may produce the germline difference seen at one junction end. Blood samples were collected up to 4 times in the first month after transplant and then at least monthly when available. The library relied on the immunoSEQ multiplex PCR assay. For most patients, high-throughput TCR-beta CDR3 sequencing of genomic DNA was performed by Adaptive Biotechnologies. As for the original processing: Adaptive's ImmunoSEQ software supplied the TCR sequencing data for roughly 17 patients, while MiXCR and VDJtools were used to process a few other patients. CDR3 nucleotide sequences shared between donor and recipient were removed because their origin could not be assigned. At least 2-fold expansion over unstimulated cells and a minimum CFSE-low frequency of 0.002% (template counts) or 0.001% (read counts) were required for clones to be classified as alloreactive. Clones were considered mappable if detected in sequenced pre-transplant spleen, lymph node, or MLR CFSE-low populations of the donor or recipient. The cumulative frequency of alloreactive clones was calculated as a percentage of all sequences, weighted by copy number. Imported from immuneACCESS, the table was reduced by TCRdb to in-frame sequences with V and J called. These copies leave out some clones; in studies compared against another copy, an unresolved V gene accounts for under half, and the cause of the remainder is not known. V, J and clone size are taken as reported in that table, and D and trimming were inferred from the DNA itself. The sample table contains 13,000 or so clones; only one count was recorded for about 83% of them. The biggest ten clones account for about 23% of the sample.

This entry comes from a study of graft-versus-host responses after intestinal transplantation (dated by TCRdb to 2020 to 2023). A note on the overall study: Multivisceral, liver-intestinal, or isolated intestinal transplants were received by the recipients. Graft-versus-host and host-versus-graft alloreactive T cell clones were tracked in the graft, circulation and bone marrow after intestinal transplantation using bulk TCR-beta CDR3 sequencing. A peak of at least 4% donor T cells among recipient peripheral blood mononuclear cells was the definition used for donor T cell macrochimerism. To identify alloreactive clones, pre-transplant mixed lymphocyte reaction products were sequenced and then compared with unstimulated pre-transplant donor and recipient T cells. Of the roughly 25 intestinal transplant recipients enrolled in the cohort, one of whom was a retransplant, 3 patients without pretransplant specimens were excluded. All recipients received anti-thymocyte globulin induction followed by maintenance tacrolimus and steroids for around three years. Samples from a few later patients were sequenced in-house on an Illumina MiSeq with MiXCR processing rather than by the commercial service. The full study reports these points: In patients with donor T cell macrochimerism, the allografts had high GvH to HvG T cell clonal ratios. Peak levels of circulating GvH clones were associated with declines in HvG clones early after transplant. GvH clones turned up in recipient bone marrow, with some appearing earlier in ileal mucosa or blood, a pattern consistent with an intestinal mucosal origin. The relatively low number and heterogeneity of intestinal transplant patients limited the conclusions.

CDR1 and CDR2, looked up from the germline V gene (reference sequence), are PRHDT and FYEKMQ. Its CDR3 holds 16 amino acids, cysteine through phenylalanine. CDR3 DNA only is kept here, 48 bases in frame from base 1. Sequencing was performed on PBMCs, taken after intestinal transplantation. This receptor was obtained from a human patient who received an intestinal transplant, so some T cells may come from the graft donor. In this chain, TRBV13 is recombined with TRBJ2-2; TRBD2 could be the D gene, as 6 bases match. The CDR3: CASSIGLIPNTGELFF. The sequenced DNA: TGTGCCAGCAGCATAGGACTAATACCGAACACCGGGGAGCTGTTTTTT.